This T cell receptor (beta chain) was recorded in a study of OX40 agonist ivuxolimab in advanced cancers. Looking at the study overall: The study enrolled dose-escalation patients with hepatocellular carcinoma, melanoma, renal cell or head and neck cancer. Participants averaged about 60 years of age (range about 23 to 80) and were under 90% male.

Some clones are missing from TCRdb's copy, which holds only in-frame ones; the method was immunoSEQ multiplex PCR. The data show just over 30,000 clones, with around 87% seen just once and about 25% held by the top ten. Findings of the study overall: Dosing at 0.1 to 3.0 mg/kg was accompanied by clonal expansion of CD4+ and CD8+ blood T cells by week 6.

As regards this clone: Its antigen remains unidentified.

There are 14 residues in the CDR3. CDR1 MNHEY and CDR2 SVGAGI come from the germline V gene. V dropped 5 bases and J dropped 0 bases, with 8 bases sitting between them. Exclusion of a patient followed from autoimmune disease history or systemic immunosuppression. The receptor was derived from an adult with an advanced solid tumor such as melanoma, head and neck, liver or kidney cancer. The chain recombines TRBV6-5 with TRBJ1-3, with D possibly being TRBD1 (5 bases). The specimen was CD4+ or CD8+ T cells sorted from blood, collected in a trial of the OX40 agonist ivuxolimab. Written as DNA, the CDR3 is TGTGCCAGCAGTGGAGGGGTCTCTGGAAACACCATATATTTT. This encodes CASSGGVSGNTIYF.